Listed below are T cell receptor beta chains from one sample, sequenced in a study of T cell changes during pregnancy in multiple sclerosis. TCRdb keeps only in-frame clones here, not all; method: immunoSEQ multiplex PCR. This table holds tens of thousands of clones, approximately 91% found once. The sequences come from peripheral blood, collected in the second trimester of pregnancy. The receptors stem from a female donor with multiple sclerosis, enrolled in a pregnancy study. The CDR3 runs from the conserved cysteine through the conserved F or W. The D gene is left open where the match is weak. Size is omitted from some rows. Given values are once, few, many or a class for expanded clones.

size: NA; V: TRBV6-6; length: 14; D: TRBD2; J: TRBJ2-7; CDR3: CASSRLAGSYEQYF; DNA: TGTGCCAGCAGTCGACTAGCGGGGTCCTACGAGCAGTACTTC
size: NA; V: TRBV18; length: 13; D: TRBD1; J: TRBJ1-2; CDR3: CASSLQGDYGYTF; DNA: TGTGCCAGCTCACTACAGGGGGACTATGGCTACACCTTC
size: NA; V: TRBV7-9; length: 18; D: TRBD1; J: TRBJ1-3; CDR3: CASSLARTGQSSGNTIYF; DNA: TGTGCCAGCAGCTTAGCCCGGACAGGGCAGAGCTCTGGAAACACCATATATTTT
size: NA; V: TRBV2; length: 16; D: TRBD1; J: TRBJ2-5; CDR3: CASAAGQGGREETQYF; DNA: TGTGCCAGTGCAGCGGGACAGGGGGGTCGGGAAGAGACCCAGTACTTC
size: NA; V: TRBV9; length: 16; D: TRBD2; J: TRBJ2-1; CDR3: CASSPAGSGGFNEQFF; DNA: TGTGCCAGCAGCCCGGCGGGGAGCGGGGGGTTCAATGAGCAGTTCTTC
size: once; V: TRBV11-2; length: 14; D: NA; J: TRBJ1-2; CDR3: CASSLWGPRDGYTF; DNA: TGTGCCAGCAGCTTATGGGGCCCTAGGGATGGCTACACCTTC
size: NA; V: TRBV5-1; length: 15; D: TRBD2; J: TRBJ2-3; CDR3: CASSWGTSGGDTQYF; DNA: TGCGCCAGCAGCTGGGGGACTAGCGGGGGTGATACGCAGTATTTT
size: NA; V: TRBV5-1; length: 13; D: NA; J: TRBJ1-2; CDR3: CASSLKPDYGYTF; DNA: TGCGCCAGCAGCTTGAAACCGGACTATGGCTACACCTTC
size: NA; V: TRBV7-2; length: 15; D: TRBD1; J: TRBJ1-2; CDR3: CASSLMWTGGFGYTF; DNA: TGTGCCAGCAGCTTAATGTGGACAGGGGGTTTCGGCTACACCTTC
size: NA; V: TRBV13; length: 13; D: NA; J: TRBJ1-1; CDR3: CASSSGQHTEAFF; DNA: TGTGCCAGCAGCTCCGGACAACACACTGAAGCTTTCTTT
size: NA; V: TRBV5-1; length: 17; D: TRBD2; J: TRBJ2-7; CDR3: CASSLEGTSGGLDEQYF; DNA: TGCGCCAGCAGCTTGGAGGGGACTAGCGGGGGGCTCGACGAGCAGTACTTC
size: NA; V: TRBV6-1; length: 16; D: TRBD2; J: TRBJ2-3; CDR3: CASSESAGGPSDTQYF; DNA: TGTGCCAGCAGTGAATCGGCGGGGGGGCCTTCAGATACGCAGTATTTT
size: few; V: TRBV12-5; length: 14; D: TRBD1; J: TRBJ1-1; CDR3: CASGTGGPNTEAFF; DNA: TGTGCTAGTGGCACAGGGGGCCCCAACACTGAAGCTTTCTTT
size: NA; V: TRBV19; length: 16; D: TRBD1; J: TRBJ1-1; CDR3: CASSHRGRGKGTEAFF; DNA: TGTGCCAGTAGTCACAGGGGTAGGGGAAAAGGGACTGAAGCTTTCTTT
size: NA; V: TRBV25-1; length: 14; D: NA; J: TRBJ1-2; CDR3: CASSTYPMSSGYTF; DNA: TGTGCCAGCAGTACCTACCCCATGTCGTCTGGCTACACCTTC
size: NA; V: TRBV5-1; length: 17; D: NA; J: TRBJ2-3; CDR3: CASSLFSLVGSTDTQYF; DNA: TGCGCCAGCAGCTTGTTTTCCTTGGTCGGGAGCACAGATACGCAGTATTTT
size: NA; V: TRBV27; length: 16; D: NA; J: TRBJ1-1; CDR3: CASSLGQGGWSTEAFF; DNA: TGTGCCAGCAGTTTAGGTCAAGGTGGGTGGAGCACTGAAGCTTTCTTT
size: NA; V: TRBV28; length: 16; D: TRBD1; J: TRBJ1-1; CDR3: CASHPGGGGKNTEAFF; DNA: TGTGCCAGCCACCCAGGGGGCGGAGGGAAGAACACTGAAGCTTTCTTT
size: once; V: TRBV28; length: 14; D: NA; J: TRBJ2-2; CDR3: CASTQGGVNGELFF; DNA: TGTGCCAGCACCCAAGGGGGGGTAAACGGGGAGCTGTTTTTT
size: NA; V: TRBV6-6; length: 14; D: TRBD1; J: TRBJ2-1; CDR3: CASSYGRGLDEQFF; DNA: TGTGCCAGCAGTTACGGCAGGGGGCTGGATGAGCAGTTCTTC
size: NA; V: TRBV27; length: 13; D: NA; J: TRBJ2-1; CDR3: CASSRTLYNEQFF; DNA: TGTGCCAGCAGTAGGACTCTCTACAATGAGCAGTTCTTC
size: NA; V: TRBV18; length: 18; D: TRBD1; J: TRBJ2-2; CDR3: CASSPPGGGTGVTGELFF; DNA: TGTGCCAGCTCACCGCCGGGTGGCGGGACAGGGGTCACCGGGGAGCTGTTTTTT
size: NA; V: TRBV5-4; length: 15; D: NA; J: TRBJ2-6; CDR3: CASSPRRAGANVLTF; DNA: TGTGCCAGCAGCCCCCGCAGGGCTGGGGCCAACGTCCTGACTTTC
size: NA; V: TRBV4-1; length: 16; D: NA; J: TRBJ1-6; CDR3: CASSPGIFPYNSPLHF; DNA: TGCGCCAGCAGCCCAGGGATCTTCCCTTATAATTCACCCCTCCACTTT
size: NA; V: TRBV25-1; length: 16; D: NA; J: TRBJ1-1; CDR3: CASSAHLQGPNTEAFF; DNA: TGTGCCAGCAGTGCCCACTTACAGGGCCCGAACACTGAAGCTTTCTTT
size: NA; V: TRBV6-5; length: 13; D: NA; J: TRBJ2-7; CDR3: CASSQDSYYEQYF; DNA: TGTGCCAGCAGTCAAGACAGTTACTACGAGCAGTACTTC
size: NA; V: TRBV9; length: 15; D: NA; J: TRBJ2-3; CDR3: CASSVWYSSTDTQYF; DNA: TGTGCCAGCAGCGTATGGTACTCTAGCACAGATACGCAGTATTTT
size: NA; V: TRBV4-3; length: 14; D: NA; J: TRBJ2-3; CDR3: CASSQDLVTDTQYF; DNA: TGCGCCAGCAGCCAAGACCTAGTGACAGATACGCAGTATTTT
size: NA; V: TRBV7-3; length: 15; D: TRBD2; J: TRBJ2-1; CDR3: CASSKTSGFSGEQFF; DNA: TGTGCCAGCAGCAAGACTAGCGGGTTTTCCGGGGAGCAGTTCTTC
size: NA; V: TRBV7-3; length: 13; D: NA; J: TRBJ1-2; CDR3: CASSSSRRGGYTF; DNA: TGTGCCAGCAGCTCATCCCGTAGAGGTGGCTACACCTTC
size: NA; V: TRBV19; length: 16; D: NA; J: TRBJ1-5; CDR3: CASSIVEGGIYQPQHF; DNA: TGTGCCAGTAGTATAGTTGAAGGAGGAATTTATCAGCCCCAGCATTTT
size: NA; V: TRBV7-9; length: 16; D: NA; J: TRBJ1-2; CDR3: CASSLAGREANYGYTF; DNA: TGTGCCAGCAGCTTAGCGGGCAGGGAAGCTAACTATGGCTACACCTTC
size: once; V: TRBV7-2; length: 14; D: NA; J: TRBJ1-2; CDR3: CASSFTGNGYGYTF; DNA: TGTGCCAGCAGCTTCACGGGGAACGGCTATGGCTACACCTTC
size: NA; V: TRBV7-2; length: 14; D: NA; J: TRBJ1-5; CDR3: CASSSDPRGQPQHF; DNA: TGTGCCAGCAGCTCGGACCCTAGGGGTCAGCCCCAGCATTTT
size: NA; V: TRBV7-9; length: 15; D: NA; J: TRBJ2-1; CDR3: CASSLPPPQGYEQFF; DNA: TGTGCCAGCAGCTTACCCCCTCCACAGGGCTATGAGCAGTTCTTC
size: NA; V: TRBV2; length: 15; D: NA; J: TRBJ1-6; CDR3: CASSLDRESNSPLHF; DNA: TGTGCCAGCAGCCTCGACAGAGAGAGTAATTCACCCCTCCACTTT
size: NA; V: TRBV19; length: 13; D: NA; J: TRBJ1-2; CDR3: CASSIGAGKGYTF; DNA: TGTGCCAGTAGTATAGGGGCAGGGAAAGGCTACACCTTC
size: NA; V: TRBV4-3; length: 19; D: TRBD1; J: TRBJ2-3; CDR3: CASSQGPFPGTGVSDTQYF; DNA: TGCGCCAGCAGCCAAGGACCATTCCCCGGGACAGGGGTTTCGGATACGCAGTATTTT
size: NA; V: TRBV4-2; length: 18; D: TRBD2; J: TRBJ2-3; CDR3: CASSQVSGGTTSTDTQYF; DNA: TGTGCCAGCAGCCAAGTTAGCGGGGGGACCACTAGCACAGATACGCAGTATTTT
size: NA; V: TRBV7-2; length: 14; D: TRBD1; J: TRBJ1-2; CDR3: CASSLGTGGFGYTF; DNA: TGTGCCAGCAGCTTAGGGACAGGGGGATTTGGCTACACCTTC
size: NA; V: TRBV5-6; length: 15; D: TRBD1; J: TRBJ1-1; CDR3: CASRPTGGLNTEAFF; DNA: TGTGCCAGCAGACCCACAGGGGGCCTAAACACTGAAGCTTTCTTT
size: NA; V: TRBV5-1; length: 15; D: NA; J: TRBJ2-7; CDR3: CASSQSGLRSYEQYF; DNA: TGCGCCAGCAGCCAGTCAGGGCTTCGATCCTACGAGCAGTACTTC
size: NA; V: TRBV9; length: 15; D: TRBD2; J: TRBJ2-4; CDR3: CASSASGTKKNIQYF; DNA: TGTGCCAGCAGCGCTTCCGGGACTAAAAAAAACATTCAGTACTTC
size: NA; V: TRBV7-2; length: 11; D: NA; J: TRBJ2-5; CDR3: CASSILETQYF; DNA: TGTGCCAGCAGCATATTGGAGACCCAGTACTTC
size: once; V: TRBV2; length: 15; D: TRBD1; J: TRBJ1-6; CDR3: CASGDRGPRNSPLHF; DNA: TGTGCCAGCGGGGACAGGGGCCCGAGGAATTCACCCCTCCACTTT
size: NA; V: TRBV4-3; length: 16; D: NA; J: TRBJ2-7; CDR3: CASSQDPGDSSYEQYF; DNA: TGCGCCAGCAGCCAAGACCCCGGAGACAGCTCCTACGAGCAGTACTTC
size: NA; V: TRBV2; length: 13; D: NA; J: TRBJ1-1; CDR3: CASSEFELPEAFF; DNA: TGTGCCAGCAGTGAATTCGAGCTCCCTGAAGCTTTCTTT
size: NA; V: TRBV29-1; length: 16; D: NA; J: TRBJ2-1; CDR3: CSVEDLPGKAYNEQFF; DNA: TGCAGCGTTGAAGATCTTCCGGGTAAAGCCTACAATGAGCAGTTCTTC
size: NA; V: TRBV18; length: 12; D: NA; J: TRBJ1-5; CDR3: CASSDSYQPQHF; DNA: TGTGCCAGCTCTGACAGTTATCAGCCCCAGCATTTT
size: NA; V: TRBV19; length: 14; D: NA; J: TRBJ2-2; CDR3: CASNRGASTGELFF; DNA: TGTGCCAGTAATCGGGGGGCGAGTACCGGGGAGCTGTTTTTT
size: once; V: TRBV7-2; length: 16; D: TRBD1; J: TRBJ1-4; CDR3: CASSLVARQGGEKLFF; DNA: TGTGCCAGCAGCTTAGTAGCCCGACAGGGGGGCGAAAAACTGTTTTTT
size: NA; V: TRBV4-1; length: 17; D: NA; J: TRBJ1-5; CDR3: CASSQDPTGYSNQPQHF; DNA: TGCGCCAGCAGCCAAGATCCCACAGGTTATAGCAATCAGCCCCAGCATTTT
size: NA; V: TRBV20-1; length: 11; D: NA; J: TRBJ2-1; CDR3: CSARSRSEQFF; DNA: TGCAGTGCTAGATCGCGCTCTGAGCAGTTCTTC